These T cell receptor beta chains were read from a single sample in a study of cytomegalovirus exposure and HLA in healthy donors. Data came from immunoSEQ multiplex PCR; TCRdb stores just in-frame clones and leaves some out. The table lists about 34,000 clones, just under 90% of them singletons. Sequenced material: PBMCs. The receptors here all came from a boy aged 10-17 years in good health and CMV-seronegative. Each CDR3 is given with its conserved first and last residue. A D gene is named only where the DNA matches it firmly. Clone size is shown for a subset of rows, as once, few, many or a class of expanded clone.

j_gene: TRBJ2-3
v_gene: TRBV10-2
d_gene: -
abundance: -
CDR3nt: TGCGCCAGCAGTGGCCAGGGGGGCGATACGCAGTATTTT
CDR3aa: CASSGQGGDTQYF

j_gene: TRBJ1-5
v_gene: TRBV5-6
d_gene: -
abundance: -
CDR3nt: TGTGCCAGCAGCTTGGCCGGGGGTCCGGGACAGCCCCAGCATTTT
CDR3aa: CASSLAGGPGQPQHF

j_gene: TRBJ2-5
v_gene: TRBV5-1
d_gene: -
abundance: -
CDR3nt: TGCGCCAGCAGCTTTGGCAGGTCAAAAGAGACCCAGTACTTC
CDR3aa: CASSFGRSKETQYF

j_gene: TRBJ1-6
v_gene: TRBV7-8
d_gene: TRBD1
abundance: once
CDR3nt: TGTGCCAGCAGCAGAGACAGGGGCGAGTCACCCCTCCACTTT
CDR3aa: CASSRDRGESPLHF

j_gene: TRBJ2-1
v_gene: TRBV29-1
d_gene: -
abundance: -
CDR3nt: TGCAGCGTTCTTGAGTCCCTCCACGAGCAGTTCTTC
CDR3aa: CSVLESLHEQFF

j_gene: TRBJ1-2
v_gene: TRBV19
d_gene: TRBD1
abundance: -
CDR3nt: TGTGCCAGTAGCGCAGGGGGCTTTAACTATGGCTACACCTTC
CDR3aa: CASSAGGFNYGYTF

j_gene: TRBJ2-7
v_gene: TRBV7-6
d_gene: -
abundance: -
CDR3nt: TGTGCCAGCAGCGCGACAGGACCCTCCTACGAGCAGTACTTC
CDR3aa: CASSATGPSYEQYF

j_gene: TRBJ1-1
v_gene: TRBV5-1
d_gene: TRBD1
abundance: -
CDR3nt: TGCGCCAGCAGCTTGGCACAGGGGGCGCGGACTGAAGCTTTCTTT
CDR3aa: CASSLAQGARTEAFF

j_gene: TRBJ1-2
v_gene: TRBV18
d_gene: TRBD1
abundance: -
CDR3nt: TGTGCCAGCTCACCAGACAGGGCCTATGGCTACACCTTC
CDR3aa: CASSPDRAYGYTF

j_gene: TRBJ2-1
v_gene: TRBV19
d_gene: -
abundance: -
CDR3nt: TGTGCCAGTAGTAGTGACATCTACAATGAGCAGTTCTTC
CDR3aa: CASSSDIYNEQFF

j_gene: TRBJ1-1
v_gene: TRBV7-9
d_gene: TRBD1
abundance: -
CDR3nt: TGTGCCAGCAGCCCGGGACAGGGTATCGGTACTGAAGCTTTCTTT
CDR3aa: CASSPGQGIGTEAFF

j_gene: TRBJ2-2
v_gene: TRBV2
d_gene: -
abundance: once
CDR3nt: TGTGCCAGCAGTTCTAACACCGGGGAGCTGTTTTTT
CDR3aa: CASSSNTGELFF

j_gene: TRBJ2-7
v_gene: TRBV6-5
d_gene: TRBD1
abundance: -
CDR3nt: TGTGCCAGCAGTTACCTCAAGGGACAGGGAAAGCAGTACTTC
CDR3aa: CASSYLKGQGKQYF

j_gene: TRBJ1-3
v_gene: TRBV6-5
d_gene: -
abundance: -
CDR3nt: TGTGCCACCACCGGGTGGGGAAACACCATATATTTT
CDR3aa: CATTGWGNTIYF

j_gene: TRBJ1-2
v_gene: TRBV11-2
d_gene: -
abundance: -
CDR3nt: TGTGCCAGCAGCTTAGCCCGGGATTACTATGGCTACACCTTC
CDR3aa: CASSLARDYYGYTF

j_gene: TRBJ1-2
v_gene: TRBV7-2
d_gene: -
abundance: -
CDR3nt: TGTGCCAGCAGCCCTCAATACGGTAACTATGGCTACACCTTC
CDR3aa: CASSPQYGNYGYTF

j_gene: TRBJ1-4
v_gene: TRBV2
d_gene: -
abundance: -
CDR3nt: TGTGCAAGCAGGGACAATTGGAATGAAAAACTGTTTTTT
CDR3aa: CASRDNWNEKLFF

j_gene: TRBJ2-6
v_gene: TRBV5-1
d_gene: TRBD1
abundance: few
CDR3nt: TGCGCCAGCAGCTTGAAACCGGGACAGGGTCAGGCTGGGGCCAACGTCCTGACTTTC
CDR3aa: CASSLKPGQGQAGANVLTF

j_gene: TRBJ2-7
v_gene: TRBV7-8
d_gene: TRBD2
abundance: once
CDR3nt: TGTGCCAGCGGCGGGACTAGTATATACGAGCAGTACTTC
CDR3aa: CASGGTSIYEQYF

j_gene: TRBJ2-3
v_gene: TRBV5-6
d_gene: -
abundance: -
CDR3nt: TGTGCCAGCAGCTTGGTCCCGATCAGGGGAAGAGTCACAGATACGCAGTATTTT
CDR3aa: CASSLVPIRGRVTDTQYF

j_gene: TRBJ2-3
v_gene: TRBV28
d_gene: TRBD1
abundance: -
CDR3nt: TGTGCCAGCAGTTTCCTCCCCGGGACAGGGTTGGGCACAGATACGCAGTATTTT
CDR3aa: CASSFLPGTGLGTDTQYF

j_gene: TRBJ2-4
v_gene: TRBV5-5
d_gene: TRBD2
abundance: -
CDR3nt: TGTGCCAGCAGCTCGGGACTAGCGGGTTACATTCAGTACTTC
CDR3aa: CASSSGLAGYIQYF

j_gene: TRBJ2-7
v_gene: TRBV29-1
d_gene: -
abundance: -
CDR3nt: TGCAGCGTAGGACGGGACAACTCCTACGAGCAGTACTTC
CDR3aa: CSVGRDNSYEQYF

j_gene: TRBJ1-2
v_gene: TRBV9
d_gene: TRBD1
abundance: -
CDR3nt: TGTGCCTCAAAGGGGACAGGGATCTATGGCTACACCTTC
CDR3aa: CASKGTGIYGYTF

j_gene: TRBJ2-2
v_gene: TRBV6-4
d_gene: -
abundance: -
CDR3nt: TGTGATCGCAGCGCTCCCCGAGCGAACACCGGGGAGCTGTTTTTT
CDR3aa: CDRSAPRANTGELFF

j_gene: TRBJ2-7
v_gene: TRBV27
d_gene: -
abundance: -
CDR3nt: TGTGCCAGCAGTTTATTTGACAGCCCCTACGAGCAGTACTTC
CDR3aa: CASSLFDSPYEQYF

j_gene: TRBJ2-3
v_gene: TRBV7-2
d_gene: TRBD2
abundance: -
CDR3nt: TGTGCCAGCAGCTTAAGCGGGGGGGCCGCAGATACGCAGTATTTT
CDR3aa: CASSLSGGAADTQYF

j_gene: TRBJ1-2
v_gene: TRBV5-4
d_gene: -
abundance: -
CDR3nt: TGTGCCAGCAGCCCGATCGGGGGAAACTATGGCTACACCTTC
CDR3aa: CASSPIGGNYGYTF

j_gene: TRBJ2-1
v_gene: TRBV5-1
d_gene: -
abundance: -
CDR3nt: TGCGCCAGCAGCTTGGCCGTCGGAGTAAATTACAATGAGCAGTTCTTC
CDR3aa: CASSLAVGVNYNEQFF

j_gene: TRBJ2-7
v_gene: TRBV11-2
d_gene: TRBD2
abundance: -
CDR3nt: TGTGCCAGCAGCTCCGGACTAGCGTCTACCTACGAGCAGTACTTC
CDR3aa: CASSSGLASTYEQYF

j_gene: TRBJ1-1
v_gene: TRBV7-9
d_gene: TRBD1
abundance: -
CDR3nt: TGTGCCAGCAGCTCACCACAGACAGGGCAAGGCACTGAAGCTTTCTTT
CDR3aa: CASSSPQTGQGTEAFF

j_gene: TRBJ2-6
v_gene: TRBV9
d_gene: -
abundance: -
CDR3nt: TGTGCCAGCAGCGTAGAAGACAGGTCATCCTCTGGGGCCAACGTCCTGACTTTC
CDR3aa: CASSVEDRSSSGANVLTF

j_gene: TRBJ2-7
v_gene: TRBV29-1
d_gene: -
abundance: -
CDR3nt: TGCAGCGTTGGGGCAGGGCAGGCCGAGCAGTACTTC
CDR3aa: CSVGAGQAEQYF

j_gene: TRBJ1-3
v_gene: TRBV4-1
d_gene: -
abundance: -
CDR3nt: TGCGCCAGCAGCCTAGGGGGTACTGGAAACACCATATATTTT
CDR3aa: CASSLGGTGNTIYF

j_gene: TRBJ2-1
v_gene: TRBV18
d_gene: -
abundance: -
CDR3nt: TGTGCCAGCTCACCCCCAGGCCTGAGCTCCTACAATGAGCAGTTCTTC
CDR3aa: CASSPPGLSSYNEQFF

j_gene: TRBJ1-2
v_gene: TRBV11-3
d_gene: -
abundance: once
CDR3nt: TGTGCCAGCAGCCCGATAGGGAGGAATGGCTACACCTTC
CDR3aa: CASSPIGRNGYTF

j_gene: TRBJ2-2
v_gene: TRBV5-1
d_gene: TRBD1
abundance: -
CDR3nt: TGCGCCAGCAGACGGACAGGGGGCGCGACCGGGGAGCTGTTTTTT
CDR3aa: CASRRTGGATGELFF

j_gene: TRBJ2-1
v_gene: TRBV5-3
d_gene: TRBD2
abundance: -
CDR3nt: TGTGCCAGAAGCTTCCCCCCCGGACTAGATAGGAATGAGCAGTTCTTC
CDR3aa: CARSFPPGLDRNEQFF

j_gene: TRBJ1-1
v_gene: TRBV18
d_gene: -
abundance: -
CDR3nt: TGTGCCAGCTCACGGGGGCCGATGAACACTGAAGCTTTCTTT
CDR3aa: CASSRGPMNTEAFF

j_gene: TRBJ2-7
v_gene: TRBV7-2
d_gene: TRBD2
abundance: -
CDR3nt: TGTGCCAGCAGCTTAGAGCAGTTAGCGGGGGGGCTCTACGAGCAGTACTTC
CDR3aa: CASSLEQLAGGLYEQYF

j_gene: TRBJ2-3
v_gene: TRBV6-4
d_gene: TRBD2
abundance: -
CDR3nt: TGTGCCAGCAGTGACGTAGCGGGGGACCTAGATACGCAGTATTTT
CDR3aa: CASSDVAGDLDTQYF

j_gene: TRBJ1-2
v_gene: TRBV7-2
d_gene: TRBD1
abundance: -
CDR3nt: TGTGCCAGCAGCCCCAGGACAGGCCTCTATGGCTACACCTTC
CDR3aa: CASSPRTGLYGYTF

j_gene: TRBJ2-1
v_gene: TRBV7-9
d_gene: -
abundance: once
CDR3nt: TGTGCCAGCAGCTTAAGACAGGATAACAATGAGCAGTTCTTC
CDR3aa: CASSLRQDNNEQFF

j_gene: TRBJ1-1
v_gene: TRBV11-2
d_gene: -
abundance: -
CDR3nt: TGTGCCAGCAGCCGTTGGCCCGTAATCGGGGGGCACACTGAAGCTTTCTTT
CDR3aa: CASSRWPVIGGHTEAFF

j_gene: TRBJ1-5
v_gene: TRBV5-6
d_gene: TRBD1
abundance: -
CDR3nt: TGTGCCAGCAGCCTGGGGACAGGGTATAATCAGCCCCAGCATTTT
CDR3aa: CASSLGTGYNQPQHF

j_gene: TRBJ2-3
v_gene: TRBV4-1
d_gene: TRBD2
abundance: -
CDR3nt: TGCGCCAGCAGCCAACCTAGACTAGCGGGGGGGCGTACGCAGTATTTT
CDR3aa: CASSQPRLAGGRTQYF

j_gene: TRBJ2-7
v_gene: TRBV11-2
d_gene: -
abundance: -
CDR3nt: TGTGCCAGCAGCTTAGTAGTCCTCTACGAGCAGTACTTC
CDR3aa: CASSLVVLYEQYF

j_gene: TRBJ2-1
v_gene: TRBV7-9
d_gene: -
abundance: few
CDR3nt: TGTGCCAGCAGCTTAATGACAGGATCGTACAATGAGCAGTTCTTC
CDR3aa: CASSLMTGSYNEQFF

j_gene: TRBJ2-5
v_gene: TRBV4-2
d_gene: TRBD1
abundance: -
CDR3nt: TGTGCCAGCAGCCAGGGGCTGGGACAGGAAGAGACCCAGTACTTC
CDR3aa: CASSQGLGQEETQYF